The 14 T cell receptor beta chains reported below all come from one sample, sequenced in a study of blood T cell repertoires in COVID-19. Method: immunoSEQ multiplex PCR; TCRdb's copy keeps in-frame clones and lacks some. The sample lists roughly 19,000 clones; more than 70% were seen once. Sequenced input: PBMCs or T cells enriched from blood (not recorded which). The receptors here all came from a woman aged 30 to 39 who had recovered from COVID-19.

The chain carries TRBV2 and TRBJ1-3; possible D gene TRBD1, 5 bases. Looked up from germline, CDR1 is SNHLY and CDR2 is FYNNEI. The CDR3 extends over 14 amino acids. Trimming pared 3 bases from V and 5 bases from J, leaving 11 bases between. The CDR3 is CASSDGGYRNTIYF. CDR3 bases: TGTGCCAGCAGTGATGGGGGGTACAGAAACACCATATATTTT.

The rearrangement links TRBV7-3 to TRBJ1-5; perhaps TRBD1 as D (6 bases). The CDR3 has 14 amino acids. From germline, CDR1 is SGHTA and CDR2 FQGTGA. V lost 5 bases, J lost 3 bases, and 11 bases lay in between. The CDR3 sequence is CASSATGPNQPQHF. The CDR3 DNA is TGTGCCAGCAGCGCCACAGGGCCCAATCAGCCCCAGCATTTT.

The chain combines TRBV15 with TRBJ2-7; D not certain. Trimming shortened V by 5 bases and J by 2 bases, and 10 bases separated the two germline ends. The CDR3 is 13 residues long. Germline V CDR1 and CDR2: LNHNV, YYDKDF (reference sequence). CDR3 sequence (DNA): TGTGCCACCAGCCCAGGTATTACCTACGAGCAGTACTTC. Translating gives CATSPGITYEQYF.

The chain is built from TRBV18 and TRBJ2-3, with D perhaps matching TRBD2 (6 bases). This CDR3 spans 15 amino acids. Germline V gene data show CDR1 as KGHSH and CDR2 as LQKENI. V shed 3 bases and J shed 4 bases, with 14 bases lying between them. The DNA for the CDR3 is TGTGCCAGCTCACCCCGGCGGGGAGGTCCAGATACGCAGTATTTT. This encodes CASSPRRGGPDTQYF.

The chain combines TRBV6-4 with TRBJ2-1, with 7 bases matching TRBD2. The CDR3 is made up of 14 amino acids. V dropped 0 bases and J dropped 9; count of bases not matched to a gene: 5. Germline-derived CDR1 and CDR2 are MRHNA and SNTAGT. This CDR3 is CASSDSTGEGEQFF. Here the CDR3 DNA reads TGTGCCAGCAGTGACTCAACCGGGGAGGGTGAGCAGTTCTTC.

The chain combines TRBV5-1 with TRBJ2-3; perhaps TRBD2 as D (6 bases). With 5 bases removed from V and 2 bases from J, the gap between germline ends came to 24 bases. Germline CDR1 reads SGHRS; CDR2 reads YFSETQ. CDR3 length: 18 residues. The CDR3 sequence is CASSSGPLESHYTDTQYF. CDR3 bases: TGCGCCAGCAGTAGCGGACCTTTAGAGTCCCATTACACAGATACGCAGTATTTT.

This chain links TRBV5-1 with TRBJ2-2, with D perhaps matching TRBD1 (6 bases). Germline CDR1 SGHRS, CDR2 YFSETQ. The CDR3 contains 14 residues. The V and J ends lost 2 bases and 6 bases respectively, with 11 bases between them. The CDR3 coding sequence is TGCGCCAGCAGCTTCCGGACAGTCCCCGGGGAGCTGTTTTTT. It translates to CASSFRTVPGELFF.

DNA for the CDR3: TGTGCCAGGAGGGGGGGCATCGACTACGAGCAGTACTTC. As protein: CARRGGIDYEQYF. The V and J genes are TRBV6-4 and TRBJ2-7; TRBD2 is a possible D gene (7 bases). Per germline, CDR1 MRHNA and CDR2 SNTAGT. V was pared by 9 bases and J by 3 bases, with 15 bases between. The CDR3 has 13 amino acids.

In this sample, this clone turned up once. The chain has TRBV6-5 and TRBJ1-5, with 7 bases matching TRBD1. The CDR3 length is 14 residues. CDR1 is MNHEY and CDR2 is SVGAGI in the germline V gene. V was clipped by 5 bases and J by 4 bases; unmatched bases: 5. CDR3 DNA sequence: TGTGCCAGCAGTCAACGACAGGGAAATCAGCCCCAGCATTTT. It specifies CASSQRQGNQPQHF.

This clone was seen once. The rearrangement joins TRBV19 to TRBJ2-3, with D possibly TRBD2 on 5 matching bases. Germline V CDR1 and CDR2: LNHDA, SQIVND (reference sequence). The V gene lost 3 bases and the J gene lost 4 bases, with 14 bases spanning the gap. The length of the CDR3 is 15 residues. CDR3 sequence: CASSIRPAEADTQYF. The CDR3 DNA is TGTGCCAGTAGTATCCGGCCGGCGGAGGCAGATACGCAGTATTTT.

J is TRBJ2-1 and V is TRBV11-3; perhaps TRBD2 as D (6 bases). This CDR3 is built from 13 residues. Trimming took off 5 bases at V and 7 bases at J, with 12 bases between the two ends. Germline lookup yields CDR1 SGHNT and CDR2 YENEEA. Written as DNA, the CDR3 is TGTGCCAGCAGCCTCGGGGGAGTGAATGAGCAGTTCTTC. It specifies CASSLGGVNEQFF. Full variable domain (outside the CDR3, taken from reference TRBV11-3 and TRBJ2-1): EAGVVQSPRYKIIEKKQPVAFWCNPISGHNTLYWYLQNLGQGPELLIRYENEEAVDDSQLPKDRFSAERLKGVDSTLKIQPAELGDSAVYLCASSLGGVNEQFFGPGTRLTVL.

The CDR3, as DNA: TGTGCCAGCGCCCGGGGTACCGGGGAGCTGTTTTTT. It translates to CASARGTGELFF. The rearrangement links TRBV11-3 to TRBJ2-2; maybe TRBD2 (5 bases). The CDR3 sequence is 12 residues long. CDR1 is SGHNT, CDR2 YENEEA, per germline. Deletions cut 8 bases from V and 5 bases from J, with 9 bases between.

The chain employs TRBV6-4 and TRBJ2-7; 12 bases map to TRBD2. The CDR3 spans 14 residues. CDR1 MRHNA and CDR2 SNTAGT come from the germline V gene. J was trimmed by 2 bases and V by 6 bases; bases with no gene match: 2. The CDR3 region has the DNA TGTGCCAGCAGCCGACTAGCGGGGGCCTACGAGCAGTACTTC. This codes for CASSRLAGAYEQYF.

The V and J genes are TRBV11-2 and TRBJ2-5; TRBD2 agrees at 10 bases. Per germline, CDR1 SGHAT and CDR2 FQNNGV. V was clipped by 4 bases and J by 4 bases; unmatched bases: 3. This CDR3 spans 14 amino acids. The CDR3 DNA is TGTGCCAGCAGCTATAGCGGGGGGTTAGAGACCCAGTACTTC. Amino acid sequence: CASSYSGGLETQYF.